This T cell receptor (beta chain) was identified in a study of shared clonotypes between healthy human individuals. Whole-study results and caveats: Donors were few, which limited the genetic and exposure-history diversity represented. Generally, naive subsets came out with larger estimated richness than memory subsets. When compared with the clonotypes that were shared by all four sorted-subset donors, the non-shared clonotypes turned out to have lower generation probabilities.

Replicate PCRs from sorted subsets contained 200 ng DNA, which is some 32,000 T cell genomes. Here immunoSEQ multiplex PCR was the method, and the copy in TCRdb shows in-frame clones only, minus some. The table lists roughly 700,000 clones, around two thirds of them singletons. For this clone: No antigen is known for it.

CDR3 size: 14 residues. Germline values: CDR1 MDHEN, CDR2 SYDVKM. V was pared by 4 bases and J by 8 bases, with 7 bases of the junction left unmatched. The sequence was obtained from a woman in her twenties or thirties in good health. This sequence joins TRBV28 and TRBJ1-4; 7 bases agree with TRBD1. Material for sequencing was memory CD4+ T cells sorted from blood. Stated subset: CD45RA-negative fraction. CDR3 in amino acids: CASSSPGQSEKLFF. CDR3 in DNA: TGTGCCAGCAGTTCTCCGGGACAGAGCGAAAAACTGTTTTTT. Using reference TRBV28 and TRBJ1-4 for the parts outside the CDR3, the full variable domain is DVKVTQSSRYLVKRTGEKVFLECVQDMDHENMFWYRQDPGLGLRLIYFSYDVKMKEKGDIPEGYSVSREKKERFSLILESASTNQTSMYLCASSSPGQSEKLFFGSGTQLSVL.